The TCR beta chain under discussion was sequenced for a study of T cells of healthy individuals. The CDR3 is 17 amino acids. Germline V CDR1 and CDR2: LNHDA, SQIVND (reference sequence). Germline trimming cut 0 bases from V and 2 bases from J; bases unmatched to any gene: 5. Only a few counts were recorded for this clonotype. TCRdb independently ran MiXCR on the 5' RACE reads; one entry per CDR3 protein. The sample comprises around 83,000 distinct CDR3 sequences, more than 4.5% of which are singletons, and 7.5% to 8% rests with the top ten. The chain joins TRBV19 to TRBJ2-1; 9 bases align to TRBD2. The receptor's source is a female donor in good health. CDR3 amino acids: CASSIDLAGAPYNEQFF. Here the CDR3 DNA reads TGTGCCAGTAGTATAGACTTAGCGGGAGCTCCCTACAATGAGCAGTTCTTC.